Sequencing of this TCR beta chain was carried out in a study of T cell responses to AZD1222 COVID-19 vaccine. General observations from the study: Compared with day 0, the breadth and depth of the Spike-specific TCR repertoire rose significantly after two doses of AZD1222.

Remarks on this clone: What it recognizes is unknown.

Per germline, CDR1 KGHSH and CDR2 LQKENI. V lost 5 bases to trimming and J lost 8 bases; unmatched junction nucleotides: 5. The CDR3 sequence is 13 residues long. The table came from immunoSEQ multiplex PCR; TCRdb's copy has only in-frame clones and leaves some out. The table includes about 97,000 clones, roughly 84% detected once. Sequenced material: peripheral blood, taken on day 0 of AZD1222 vaccination. This clonotype originated in an adult in good health. This chain joins TRBV18 and TRBJ1-5, with 8 bases matching TRBD1. Written as DNA, the CDR3 is TGTGCCAGCTCAGGGGACAGGACAGAGCCCCAGCATTTT. Translating it yields CASSGDRTEPQHF.